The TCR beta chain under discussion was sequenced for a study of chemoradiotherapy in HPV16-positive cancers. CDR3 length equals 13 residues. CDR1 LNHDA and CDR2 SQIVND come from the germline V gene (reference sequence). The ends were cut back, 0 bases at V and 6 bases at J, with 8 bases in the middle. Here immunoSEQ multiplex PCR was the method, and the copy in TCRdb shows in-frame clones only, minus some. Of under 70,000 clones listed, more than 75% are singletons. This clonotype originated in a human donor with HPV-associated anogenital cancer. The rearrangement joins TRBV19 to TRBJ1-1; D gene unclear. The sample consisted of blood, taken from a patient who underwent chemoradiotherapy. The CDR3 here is CASSIDRPAEAFF. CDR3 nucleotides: TGTGCCAGTAGTATAGATCGGCCGGCTGAAGCTTTCTTT.